This T cell receptor beta chain emerged from a study of blood T cell repertoires in COVID-19 (dated by TCRdb to 2018 to 2020). Looking at the study overall: Samples from collaborators originated in the United States, Italy and Spain and spanned both the acute and convalescent phases of COVID-19. A freely available public database, intended as a resource for researchers studying the immune response to SARS-CoV-2, is where the repertoires were released. The dataset comprised deeply sampled blood TCRbeta repertoires from subjects exposed to, actively infected with, or recovered from COVID-19. Where available, HLA class I and class II types were taken from metadata supplied by the sample provider and were not determined by assay-based typing. Nearly every sample came with metadata listing a de-identified subject ID, COVID-19 status, age in years and sex. Samples came from the ongoing ImmuneRACE study (first 160 participants) plus 1,254 subjects from 6 global collaborators. The prospective study material was composed of cDNA or gDNA derived from T cells, B-cell-depleted T cells, or PBMCs.

Whole blood was collected in K2EDTA tubes by collaborating institutions according to the institutions' own protocols. For TCRbeta analysis, collaborator samples were shipped as frozen whole blood, as isolated PBMCs, or as DNA extracted from either sample type. What the study reported, not specific to this receptor: The amount of clinical and demographic metadata varied by source and participant and was provided uncurated.

This clone has a single count. The clone's antigen remains unknown. The record has no base qualities; no much larger clone is one base away. TCRbeta CDR3 regions were amplified from genomic DNA using the immunoSEQ Assay, a bias-controlled multiplex PCR. Under the source paper's analysis protocol: The number of nucleated cells in each sample was estimated by amplification of reference gene primers within the assay. To quantify the absolute abundance of each unique TCRbeta CDR3 rearrangement, sequence reads were collapsed and filtered. For each sample, productive Simpson clonality was calculated as the square root of Simpson's diversity index across productive rearrangements. As stored in TCRdb, this immuneACCESS dataset retains in-frame rearrangements with V and J assigned. A fraction of the clones does not appear; measured against another copy, unresolved V genes explain less than half of the discrepancy, and the remainder lacks a known reason. That table furnishes V, J and clone size, whereas the DNA furnished D and trimming. The sample table shows over 15,000 clones, and around 73% are seen once. The top ten constitute less than 25% of the sample.

The germline V gene sets CDR1 to KGHDR and CDR2 to SFDVKD. The germline V end is reduced by 7 bases and the J end by 7 bases; junction bases left unmatched: 4. Counted from cysteine to phenylalanine, this CDR3 has 13 amino acids. Kept here is only the CDR3 DNA, which spans 39 bases and is read in frame from base 1. Here the chain combines TRBV24-1 and TRBJ2-1, with 9 junctional bases fitting TRBD2. Sequences were obtained from peripheral blood. This TCR was recovered from a man in his 60s with active or convalescent COVID-19. Read as DNA, the sequence is TGTGCCACCAGGGGACTAGCTGTGAATGAGCAGTTCTTC. This codes for CATRGLAVNEQFF.